A single sample is the source of the 3 T cell receptor beta chains below, sequenced in a study of T cells in Graves' hyperthyroidism and ophthalmopathy. RNA transcripts were the template for amplifying TCR beta CDR3 regions. TCR CDR3 regions were first amplified by RT-PCR with HTBI primers. MiXCR was run by TCRdb on the multiplex PCR reads, yielding one entry per CDR3 protein. In the table there are about 540,000 distinct CDR3 sequences, roughly 50% of which are singletons. The sequencing sample was made of peripheral blood or thyroid tissue (not recorded which). These receptors all come from a woman aged 18-30 years with Graves' hyperthyroidism.

In the case of this clonotype: Because it lacks the conserved phenylalanine or tryptophan at the end, this CDR3 is likely a read error. It is unclear where the CDR3 begins or ends on the DNA, so no DNA is shown, and the CDR3 is as TCRdb lists it. The chain links TRBV24-1 to TRBJ2-6; TRBD1, the table's D call, lacks a check against the DNA. Germline loops: CDR1 KGHDR, CDR2 SFDVKD. Counting both end residues, the CDR3 totals 9 amino acids. CDR3 region: CATQGLTDA.

The CDR3 reads CASSFGHQETQHF. Here the CDR3 DNA reads TGTGCCAGCAGTTTCGGGCACCAAGAGACCCAGCATTTT. V gene TRBV14 combines with J gene TRBJ1-5; D is unclear. CDR3 length: 13 residues. The V and J ends lost 6 bases and 11 bases respectively, with 17 bases between them. Germline-derived CDR1 and CDR2 are SGHDN and FVKESK.

J is TRBJ1-2 and V is TRBV15; no firm D call. This CDR3 is 13 amino acids long. The V end was cut by 4 bases, the J end by 5 bases, with 11 bases between. Germline assignment: CDR1 LNHNV and CDR2 YYDKDF (reference sequence). CDR3 sequence (DNA): TGTGCCACCAGCATCTTCGCGGGGTATGGCTACACCTTC. It yields the protein CATSIFAGYGYTF.